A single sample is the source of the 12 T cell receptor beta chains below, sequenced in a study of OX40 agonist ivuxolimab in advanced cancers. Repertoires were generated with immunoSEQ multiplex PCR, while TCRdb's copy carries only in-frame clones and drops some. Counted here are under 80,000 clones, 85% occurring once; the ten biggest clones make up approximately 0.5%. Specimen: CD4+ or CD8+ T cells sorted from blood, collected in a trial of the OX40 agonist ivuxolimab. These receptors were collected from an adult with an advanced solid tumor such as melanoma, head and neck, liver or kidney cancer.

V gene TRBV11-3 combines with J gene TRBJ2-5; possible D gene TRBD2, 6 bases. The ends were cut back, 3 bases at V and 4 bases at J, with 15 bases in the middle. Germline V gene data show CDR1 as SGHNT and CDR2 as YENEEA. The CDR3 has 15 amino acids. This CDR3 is CASSLLALGLETQYF. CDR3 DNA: TGTGCCAGCAGCTTGCTAGCGCTAGGGCTAGAGACCCAGTACTTC.

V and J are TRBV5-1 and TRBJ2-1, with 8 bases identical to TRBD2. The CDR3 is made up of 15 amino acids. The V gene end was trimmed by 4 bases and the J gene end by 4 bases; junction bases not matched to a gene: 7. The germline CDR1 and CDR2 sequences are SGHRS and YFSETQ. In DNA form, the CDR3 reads TGCGCCAGCAGCCTCTCGGGAGGGCCTTACAATGAGCAGTTCTTC. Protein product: CASSLSGGPYNEQFF.

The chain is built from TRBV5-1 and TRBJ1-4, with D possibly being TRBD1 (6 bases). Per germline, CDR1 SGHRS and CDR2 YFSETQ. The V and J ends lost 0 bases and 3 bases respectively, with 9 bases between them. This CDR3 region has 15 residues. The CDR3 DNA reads TGCGCCAGCAGCTTGGGGCCAGGGGCTAATGAAAAACTGTTTTTT. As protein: CASSLGPGANEKLFF.

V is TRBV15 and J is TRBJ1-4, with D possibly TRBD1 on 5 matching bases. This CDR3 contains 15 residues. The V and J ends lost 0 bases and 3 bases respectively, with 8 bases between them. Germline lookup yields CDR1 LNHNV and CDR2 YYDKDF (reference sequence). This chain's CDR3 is CATSRDGGSNEKLFF. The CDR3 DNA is TGTGCCACCAGCAGAGATGGGGGTTCTAATGAAAAACTGTTTTTT.

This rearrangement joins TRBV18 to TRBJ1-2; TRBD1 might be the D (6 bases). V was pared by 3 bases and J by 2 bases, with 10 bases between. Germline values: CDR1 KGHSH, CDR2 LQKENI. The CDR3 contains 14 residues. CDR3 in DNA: TGTGCCAGCTCACCCGGACAGTTGAACTATGGCTACACCTTC. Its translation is CASSPGQLNYGYTF.

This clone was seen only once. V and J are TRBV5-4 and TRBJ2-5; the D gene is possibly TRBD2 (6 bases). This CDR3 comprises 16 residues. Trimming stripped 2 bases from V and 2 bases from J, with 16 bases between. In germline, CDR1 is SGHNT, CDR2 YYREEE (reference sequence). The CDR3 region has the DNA TGTGCCAGCAGCTTTGGCGGGATGGCGGCTCAAGAGACCCAGTACTTC. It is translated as CASSFGGMAAQETQYF.

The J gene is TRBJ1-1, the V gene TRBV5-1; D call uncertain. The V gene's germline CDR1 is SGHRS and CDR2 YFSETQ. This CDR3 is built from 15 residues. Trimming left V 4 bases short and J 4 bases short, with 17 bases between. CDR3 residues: CASSLLVDQSTEAFF. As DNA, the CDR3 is TGCGCCAGCAGCCTCCTGGTGGACCAGTCCACTGAAGCTTTCTTT.

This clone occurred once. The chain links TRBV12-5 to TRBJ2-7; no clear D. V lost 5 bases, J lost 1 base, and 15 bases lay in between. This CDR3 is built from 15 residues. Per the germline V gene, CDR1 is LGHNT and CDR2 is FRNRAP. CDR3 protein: CASGLPAPESYEQYF. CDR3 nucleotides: TGTGCTAGTGGTCTACCAGCCCCAGAATCCTACGAGCAGTACTTC.

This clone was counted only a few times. Here the CDR3 reads CASSAPSYRGSYNSPLHF. In nucleotides, the CDR3 is TGTGCCAGCAGTGCGCCCTCCTACAGGGGCTCCTATAATTCACCCCTCCACTTT. V usage is TRBV6-1 and J usage is TRBJ1-6, with 7 bases identical to TRBD1. The CDR3 is made up of 18 amino acids. Losses at the gene ends were 4 bases for V and 0 bases for J; bases not matched to a gene: 9. Germline CDR1 reads MNHNS; CDR2 reads SASEGT.

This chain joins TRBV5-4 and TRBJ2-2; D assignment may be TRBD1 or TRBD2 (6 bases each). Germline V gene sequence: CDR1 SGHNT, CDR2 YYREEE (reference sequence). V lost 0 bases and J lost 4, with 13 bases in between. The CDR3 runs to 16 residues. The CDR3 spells CASSLALQGGTGELFF. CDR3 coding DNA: TGTGCCAGCAGCTTGGCCCTACAGGGAGGCACCGGGGAGCTGTTTTTT. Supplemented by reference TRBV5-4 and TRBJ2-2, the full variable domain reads ETGVTQSPTHLIKTRGQQVTLRCSSQSGHNTVSWYQQALGQGPQFIFQYYREEENGRGNFPPRFSGLQFPNYSSELNVNALELDDSALYLCASSLALQGGTGELFFGEGSRLTVL.

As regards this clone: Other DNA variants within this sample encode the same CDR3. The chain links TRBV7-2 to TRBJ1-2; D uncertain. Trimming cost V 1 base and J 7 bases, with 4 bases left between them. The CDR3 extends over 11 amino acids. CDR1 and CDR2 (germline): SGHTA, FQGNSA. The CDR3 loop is CASSLGGGYTF. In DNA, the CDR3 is TGTGCCAGCAGCTTAGGAGGTGGCTACACCTTC.

DNA of the CDR3: TGTGCCAGCAGCAACCGTGCTAGGACGAACACCGGGGAGCTGTTTTTT. Translated, it gives CASSNRARTNTGELFF. This chain uses TRBV5-4 with TRBJ2-2; no clear D. From germline, CDR1 is SGHNT and CDR2 YYREEE (reference sequence). V was trimmed by 4 bases and J by 0 bases, leaving 13 bases between them. The CDR3 runs 16 residues.